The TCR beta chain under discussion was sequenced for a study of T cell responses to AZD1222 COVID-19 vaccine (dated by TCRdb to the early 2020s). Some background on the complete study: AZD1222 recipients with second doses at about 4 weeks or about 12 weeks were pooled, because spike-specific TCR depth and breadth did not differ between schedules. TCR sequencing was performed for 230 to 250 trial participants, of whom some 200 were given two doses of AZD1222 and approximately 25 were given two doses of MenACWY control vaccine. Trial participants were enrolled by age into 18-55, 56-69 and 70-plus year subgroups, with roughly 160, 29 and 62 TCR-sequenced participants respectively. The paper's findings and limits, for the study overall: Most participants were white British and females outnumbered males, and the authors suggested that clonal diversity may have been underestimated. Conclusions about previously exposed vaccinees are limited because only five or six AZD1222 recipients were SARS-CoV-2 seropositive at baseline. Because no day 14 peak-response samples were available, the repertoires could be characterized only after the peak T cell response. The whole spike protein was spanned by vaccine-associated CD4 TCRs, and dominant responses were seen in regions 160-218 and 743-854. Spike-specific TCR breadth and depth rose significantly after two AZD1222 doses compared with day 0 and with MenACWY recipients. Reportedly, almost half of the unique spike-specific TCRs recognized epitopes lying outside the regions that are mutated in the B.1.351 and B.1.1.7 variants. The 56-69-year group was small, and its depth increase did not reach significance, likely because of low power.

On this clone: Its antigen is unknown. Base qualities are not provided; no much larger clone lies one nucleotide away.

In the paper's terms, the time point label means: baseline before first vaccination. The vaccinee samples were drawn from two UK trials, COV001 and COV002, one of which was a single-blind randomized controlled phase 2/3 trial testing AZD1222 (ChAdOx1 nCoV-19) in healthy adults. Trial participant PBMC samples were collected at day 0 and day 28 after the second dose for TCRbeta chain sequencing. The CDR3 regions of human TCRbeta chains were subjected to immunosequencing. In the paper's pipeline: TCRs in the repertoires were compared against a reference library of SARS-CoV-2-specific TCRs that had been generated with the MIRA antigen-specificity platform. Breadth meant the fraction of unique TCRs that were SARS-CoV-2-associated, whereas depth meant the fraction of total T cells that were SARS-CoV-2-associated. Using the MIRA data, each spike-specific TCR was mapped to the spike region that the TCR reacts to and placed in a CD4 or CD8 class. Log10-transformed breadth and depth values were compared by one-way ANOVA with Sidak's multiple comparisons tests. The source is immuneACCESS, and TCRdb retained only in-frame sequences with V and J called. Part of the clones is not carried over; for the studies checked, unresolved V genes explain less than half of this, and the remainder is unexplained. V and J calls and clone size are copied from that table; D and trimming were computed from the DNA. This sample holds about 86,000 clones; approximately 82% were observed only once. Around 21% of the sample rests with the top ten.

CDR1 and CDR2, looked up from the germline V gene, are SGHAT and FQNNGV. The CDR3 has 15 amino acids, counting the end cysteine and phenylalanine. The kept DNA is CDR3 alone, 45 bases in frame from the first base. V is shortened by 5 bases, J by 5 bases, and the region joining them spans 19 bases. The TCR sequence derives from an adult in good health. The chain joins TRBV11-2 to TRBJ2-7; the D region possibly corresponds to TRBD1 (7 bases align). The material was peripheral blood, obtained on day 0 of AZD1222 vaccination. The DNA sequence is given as TGTGCCAGCAGCCCTCTACGACAGGGCGGGAACGAGCAGTACTTC. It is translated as CASSPLRQGGNEQYF.